This T cell receptor beta chain was sequenced during a study of blood T cell repertoires in COVID-19. Methods used by the authors: From reference gene primer amplification, estimates of nucleated cell counts were derived. Method: immunoSEQ multiplex PCR; TCRdb's copy keeps in-frame clones and lacks some. V and J calls and clone size come straight from that table; D and trimming were deduced from the DNA. The sample has 50,000 to 60,000 clones, 83% seen once. The CDR3 consists of 14 residues. Trimming pared 6 bases from V and 3 bases from J, leaving 14 bases between. CDR1 and CDR2 from the germline V gene are LNHDA and SQIVND (reference sequence).

This receptor was identified in a middle-aged man with acute or convalescent COVID-19. The chain recombines TRBV19 with TRBJ1-2; TRBD1 is a possible D gene (5 bases). Sequencing input: peripheral blood. Here the CDR3 reads CASRGAGSDYGYTF. The CDR3 nucleotides read TGTGCCAGTAGAGGGGCAGGGTCCGACTATGGCTACACCTTC. Looking up the rest from reference TRBV19 and TRBJ1-2 gives the full variable domain: DGGITQSPKYLFRKEGQNVTLSCEQNLNHDAMYWYRQDPGQGLRLIYYSQIVNDFQKGDIAEGYSVSREKKESFPLTVTSAQKNPTAFYLCASRGAGSDYGYTFGSGTRLTVV.